One and the same sample provided the 32 T cell receptor beta chains below, sequenced in a study. The sorted Tregs were CD4+CD25+CD127-/low cells. TCRdb called the 5' RACE reads again in MiXCR, with one record for every CDR3 protein. The sample lists 10,000 or so distinct CDR3 sequences, less than 40% occurring once. Material for sequencing was Tregs sorted from blood. These receptors were collected from a female donor with breast cancer.

The V call is TRBV20-1, the J call TRBJ1-2; D possibly corresponds to TRBD1 (6 bases). CDR1 DFQATT and CDR2 SNEGSKA come from the germline V gene (reference sequence). The length of the CDR3 is 16 residues. The CDR3 DNA reads TGCAAGAGCGCGGGGGGGGGGCGAAGTGGGAACTATGGCTACACCTTC. As protein: CKSAGGGRSGNYGYTF.

This clonotype came up a few times. The chain uses TRBV20-1 and TRBJ1-3; no clear D. Trimming pared 3 bases from V and 15 bases from J, leaving 18 bases between. The CDR3 is made up of 12 amino acids. From germline, CDR1 is DFQATT and CDR2 SNEGSKA (reference sequence). The CDR3 DNA reads as TGCAGTGCTAGGGGGAACCGACCCCAAGGATATTTT. As protein: CSARGNRPQGYF.

This clonotype was observed a handful of times. V and J are TRBV5-1 and TRBJ2-3; TRBD2 is a possible D gene (6 bases). Germline lookup yields CDR1 SGHRS and CDR2 YFSETQ. Trimming removed 4 bases from V and 2 bases from J, with 11 bases in between. The CDR3 runs to 14 residues. The CDR3 loop is CASSLSGPTDTQYF. The CDR3 region has the DNA TGCGCCAGCAGCCTTAGCGGACCCACAGATACGCAGTATTTT.

The rearrangement joins TRBV6-5 to TRBJ1-2; D perhaps matches TRBD1 (5 bases). CDR1 is MNHEY and CDR2 is SVGAGI in the germline V gene. The V and J ends lost 5 bases and 0 bases respectively, with 10 bases between them. There are 14 residues in the CDR3. CDR3 residues: CASSPQGANYGYTF. DNA of the CDR3: TGTGCCAGCAGTCCGCAGGGAGCTAACTATGGCTACACCTTC.

J is TRBJ2-1 and V is TRBV5-1, with 12 bases matching TRBD2. From germline, CDR1 is SGHRS and CDR2 YFSETQ. The CDR3 runs 16 residues. The V segment lost 1 base and the J segment 3 bases; nucleotides outside the gene matches: 2. CDR3 bases: TGCGCCAGCAGCTTGCGGACTAGCGGGAACTACAATGAGCAGTTCTTC. This gives the protein CASSLRTSGNYNEQFF.

This chain joins TRBV12-3 or TRBV12-4 and TRBJ1-2; D is unclear. The CDR3 has 12 amino acids. The ends were cut back, 3 bases at V and 6 bases at J, with 8 bases in the middle. The CDR3 region has the DNA TGTGCCAGCAGTTTGCGGGGAGATGGCTACACCTTC. Translating gives CASSLRGDGYTF.

The chain carries TRBV18 and TRBJ1-6; TRBD1 matches at 7 bases. The CDR3 totals 16 residues. CDR1 and CDR2 from the germline V gene are KGHSH and LQKENI. V gave up 0 bases and J gave up 7 bases; unmatched junction bases: 6. In nucleotides, the CDR3 is TGTGCCAGCTCACCACCTCCGGGACAGATAAATTCACCCCTCCACTTT. Residues: CASSPPPGQINSPLHF.

J is TRBJ2-5 and V is TRBV4-2; D ambiguous. The germline CDR1 and CDR2 sequences are LGHNA and YNFKEQ. The V gene lost 6 bases and the J gene lost 2 bases, with 13 bases spanning the gap. The CDR3 length is 14 residues. The CDR3 DNA follows: TGTGCCAGCAGGCTGTACATAGATCAAGAGACCCAGTACTTC. Residues: CASRLYIDQETQYF.

This clonotype was recorded a few times. This chain connects TRBV4-3 to TRBJ2-1; a weak D match, TRBD1 (5 bases). CDR1 and CDR2 from the germline V gene are LGHNA and YSLEER. V was shortened by 3 bases and J by 5 bases, with 8 bases between the two germline ends. The CDR3 is 13 residues long. Written as DNA, the CDR3 is TGCGCCAGCAGCCAGAAGACAGACAATGAGCAGTTCTTC. Its protein product is CASSQKTDNEQFF.

This clonotype was counted a few times. V gene TRBV7-4 combines with J gene TRBJ2-3; the match to TRBD2 covers 7 bases. CDR1 is SGHVT and CDR2 is SQSDAQ in the germline V gene. This CDR3 has 16 residues. V lost 1 base and J lost 1; bases outside the gene matches: 5. CDR3 in amino acids: CASSLVSGTCTDTQYF. The DNA of the CDR3 is TGTGCCAGCAGCTTAGTAAGCGGGACCTGCACAGATACGCAGTATTTT.

The chain is built from TRBV6-2 or TRBV6-3 and TRBJ1-5; D ambiguous. Germline V lookup: CDR1 MNHEY, CDR2 SVGEGT. The V end was cut by 3 bases, the J end by 3 bases, with 12 bases between. This CDR3 is 15 amino acids long. The CDR3 nucleotides are TGTGCCAGCAGTTATTTGCAGTCAAACAATCAGCCCCAGCATTTT. It specifies CASSYLQSNNQPQHF.

This clonotype was counted between two and nine times. The chain recombines TRBV5-1 with TRBJ2-1; D remains ambiguous. V gave up 4 bases and J gave up 2 bases, with 7 bases separating them. Germline assignment: CDR1 SGHRS and CDR2 YFSETQ. This CDR3 spans 13 amino acids. CDR3 residues: CASSPNTYNEQFF. In DNA, the CDR3 is TGCGCCAGCAGCCCGAACACCTACAATGAGCAGTTCTTC.

The chain uses TRBV28 and TRBJ2-1; a weak D match, TRBD2 (6 bases). There are 13 residues in the CDR3. Looked up from germline, CDR1 is MDHEN and CDR2 is SYDVKM. Deletions cut 7 bases from V and 8 bases from J, with 15 bases between. The CDR3 bases are TGTGCCAGCATCAACGGGGGAGAACATGAGCAGTTCTTC. The encoded protein is CASINGGEHEQFF.

Comment on this clonotype: At one of its ends the junction is not consistent with the germline gene, which may arise from a read error. The gene calls are TRBV18 and TRBJ2-5; D is uncertain. The CDR3 contains 12 residues. Germline values: CDR1 KGHSH, CDR2 LQKENI. CDR3 bases: TGTGTCAGCTCACCACAAGAAGAGACCCAGTACTTC. Encoded protein: CVSSPQEETQYF.

The table lists this clonotype with a few counts. The V gene is TRBV6-2 or TRBV6-3, the J gene TRBJ2-5; D unresolved. V lost 2 bases and J lost 0, with 4 bases in between. CDR3 length: 13 residues. CDR1 is MNHEY, CDR2 SVGEGT, per germline. CDR3 amino acids: CASSYGYQETQYF. For the CDR3, the DNA is TGTGCCAGCAGTTACGGCTACCAAGAGACCCAGTACTTC.

V gene TRBV20-1 combines with J gene TRBJ1-1; a weak D match, TRBD1 (5 bases). V was clipped by 4 bases and J by 1 base, with 13 bases between them. This CDR3 region has 14 residues. Germline CDR1 DFQATT, CDR2 SNEGSKA (reference sequence). CDR3 amino acids: CSATGHNKNTEAFF. CDR3 nucleotides: TGCAGTGCTACGGGGCACAACAAGAACACTGAAGCTTTCTTT.

This clonotype is judged medium-sized. The chain combines TRBV20-1 with TRBJ1-1, with 7 bases aligning to TRBD1. Germline V gene sequence: CDR1 DFQATT, CDR2 SNEGSKA (reference sequence). The CDR3 has 13 residues. V lost 0 bases and J lost 4; bases outside the gene matches: 2. CDR3 sequence (DNA): TGCAGTGCTAGAGAATACAGGGGCACTGAAGCTTTCTTT. Encoded protein: CSAREYRGTEAFF.

This clonotype was seen a few times. The genes are TRBV4-2 and TRBJ1-2, with 7 bases lining up with TRBD1. V lost 1 base and J lost 8; bases outside the gene matches: 4. From germline, CDR1 is LGHNA and CDR2 YNFKEQ. This CDR3 comprises 13 residues. The CDR3 loop is CASSQGQGRGYTF. CDR3 sequence (DNA): TGTGCCAGCAGCCAAGGACAGGGTCGCGGCTACACCTTC.

The chain combines TRBV5-1 with TRBJ1-2, with a possible D match to TRBD1 (6 bases). The CDR3 totals 14 residues. Germline V gene sequence: CDR1 SGHRS, CDR2 YFSETQ. V was shortened by 3 bases and J by 4 bases, with 13 bases between the two germline ends. CDR3 sequence (DNA): TGCGCCAGCAGCTCGACAGGCCTCGCCTATGGCTACACCTTC. It codes for CASSSTGLAYGYTF.

The table lists this clonotype with a few counts. The V call is TRBV7-8, the J call TRBJ2-3; 7 bases are shared with TRBD2. Germline CDR1 and CDR2: SGHVS and FQNEAQ. V shed 5 bases and J 5 bases; nucleotides not matched to a gene: 10. This CDR3 has 15 residues. CDR3 nucleotides: TGTGCCAGCAGCCAACGGGTGGGGAGGGGAGATACGCAGTATTTT. This gives the protein CASSQRVGRGDTQYF.

The gene calls are TRBV4-3 and TRBJ2-6; D is ambiguous. Trimming pared 7 bases from V and 3 bases from J, leaving 10 bases between. Germline V CDR1 and CDR2: LGHNA, YSLEER. This CDR3 has 14 residues. The CDR3 DNA follows: TGCGCCAGCATGGGATCACTTGGGGCCAACGTCCTGACTTTC. Protein product: CASMGSLGANVLTF.

The chain employs TRBV12-3 or TRBV12-4 and TRBJ2-2; D call uncertain. Trimming shortened V by 3 bases and J by 1 base, and 9 bases separated the two germline ends. This CDR3 has 15 amino acids. The CDR3 bases are TGTGCCAGCAGTTTCGCAGGTGGGAACACCGGGGAGCTGTTTTTT. It specifies CASSFAGGNTGELFF.

The V and J genes are TRBV5-6 and TRBJ2-1, with a tentative D call TRBD1 (6 bases). The CDR3 has 15 residues. V lost 1 base, J lost 5 bases, and 13 bases lay in between. CDR1 and CDR2 from the germline V gene are SGHDT and YYEEEE. The CDR3 reads CASSLLGGPDNEQFF. The CDR3 coding sequence is TGTGCCAGCAGCTTGCTAGGGGGACCAGACAATGAGCAGTTCTTC.

A remark on this clonotype: Without the conserved terminal phenylalanine or tryptophan, this CDR3 likely stems from a read error. The V call is TRBV5-1, the J call TRBJ2-3; TRBD2 agrees at 11 bases. Germline V gene data show CDR1 as SGHRS and CDR2 as YFSETQ. The CDR3 loop spans 15 amino acids. V lost 4 bases and J lost 2; bases outside the gene matches: 3. The CDR3 reads CASSPTSGITDTQYL. The DNA for the CDR3 is TGCGCCAGCAGCCCGACTAGCGGGATCACAGATACGCAGTATCTT.

The V gene is TRBV9, the J gene TRBJ2-2; 8 bases align to TRBD1. The length of the CDR3 is 17 residues. The J segment lost 6 bases and the V segment lost 0 bases, leaving 10 bases of the junction unmatched. The germline CDR1 and CDR2 sequences are SGDLS and YYNGEE. The CDR3 bases are TGTGCCAGCAGCGTAGATATTCGGACAGGGCGCTCCGGGGAGCTGTTTTTT. As protein: CASSVDIRTGRSGELFF.

This clonotype has only one observation. A clone one base away is much larger, so this may be a read error. J is TRBJ2-1 and V is TRBV20-1; D not resolved. There are 11 residues in the CDR3. CDR1 and CDR2 from the germline V gene are DFQATT and SNEGSKA (reference sequence). The CDR3 protein is CSASRANEQLF. In DNA form, the CDR3 reads TGCAGTGCTAGCCGGGCGAATGAGCAGCTCTTC.

Note on this clonotype: One junction end disagrees with the germline gene, perhaps due to a read error. The V gene is TRBV7-6, the J gene TRBJ2-1; 10 nucleotides agree with TRBD2. The length of the CDR3 is 13 residues. CDR1 is SGHVS, CDR2 FNYEAQ, per germline. This CDR3 is CVSSEGLAWEQFF. The CDR3 DNA reads as TGTGTCAGCAGCGAGGGACTAGCGTGGGAGCAGTTCTTC. Looking up the rest from reference TRBV7-6 and TRBJ2-1 gives the full variable domain: GAGVSQSPRYKVTKRGQDVALRCDPISGHVSLYWYRQALGQGPEFLTYFNYEAQQDKSGLPNDRFSAERPEGSISTLTIQRTEQRDSAMYRCVSSEGLAWEQFFGPGTRLTVL.

CDR3: CASSLVRGAPLRNEQYF. Written as DNA, the CDR3 is TGTGCCAGCAGCTTAGTTCGGGGGGCGCCCCTGCGTAACGAGCAGTACTTC. This chain uses TRBV13 with TRBJ2-7; TRBD2 might be the D (7 bases). The germline V and J ends were trimmed by 1 base and 5 bases, with 21 bases remaining between them. The germline V gene has CDR1 PRHDT and CDR2 FYEKMQ (reference sequence). The CDR3 totals 17 residues.

Concerning this clonotype itself: One end of the junction does not line up with germline, which may come from a read error. The rearrangement uses TRBV20-1 and TRBJ2-1, with D uncertain. From germline, CDR1 is DFQATT and CDR2 SNEGSKA (reference sequence). The CDR3 spans 11 residues. The CDR3 reads CSAETGAEQLF. In DNA, the CDR3 is TGCAGTGCCGAAACGGGCGCAGAGCAGCTCTTC.

The rearrangement links TRBV5-1 to TRBJ2-1; no definite D call. V was shortened by 0 bases and J by 4 bases, with 14 bases between the two germline ends. Per germline, CDR1 SGHRS and CDR2 YFSETQ. The CDR3 runs to 16 residues. DNA of the CDR3: TGCGCCAGCAGCTTGGGTTCCGACCAGCGATACAATGAGCAGTTCTTC. This gives the protein CASSLGSDQRYNEQFF.

As concerns this clonotype: The germline gene is not matched at one end of the junction; a read error may be the cause. V and J are TRBV15 and TRBJ2-3, with D uncertain. The V gene's germline CDR1 is LNHNV and CDR2 YYDKDF (reference sequence). The CDR3 is made up of 17 amino acids. The CDR3 nucleotides are TGTGCCACCAGCAGAGACCTCACTGGGGAAAACACAGATACGCGGTATTTT. It codes for CATSRDLTGENTDTRYF.

This clonotype was seen just once. The chain couples TRBV6-6 to TRBJ1-6; D ambiguous. CDR1 and CDR2 (germline): MNHNY, SVGAGI (reference sequence). The CDR3 covers 15 residues. Trimming shortened V by 0 bases and J by 11 bases, and 14 bases separated the two germline ends. This chain's CDR3 is CASSYSSEPYPPLHF. DNA for the CDR3: TGTGCCAGCAGTTACTCGAGCGAACCATATCCACCCCTCCACTTT.